One and the same sample provided the 19 T cell receptor beta chains below, sequenced in a study of identifying expanded T cells in peripheral blood. The data were produced by immunoSEQ multiplex PCR, yet TCRdb's version contains in-frame clones alone and is incomplete. The top ten hold under 20% of the sample, which has about 78,000 clones, more than 75% seen once. The sequencing sample was made of blood. These receptors came from a person aged 18-70 years in good health.

This chain connects TRBV6-5 to TRBJ2-5, with TRBD2 matching over 11 bases. CDR3 length: 16 amino acids. The V segment lost 0 bases and the J segment 9 bases; nucleotides outside the gene matches: 9. Germline loops: CDR1 MNHEY, CDR2 SVGAGI. CDR3 amino acids: CASSYSKHPSGGSQYF. The CDR3 DNA reads TGTGCCAGCAGTTACTCGAAGCATCCTAGCGGGGGGTCCCAGTACTTC.

This chain's CDR3 is CSVKPGAQETQYF. CDR3 sequence (DNA): TGCAGCGTTAAGCCTGGGGCCCAAGAGACCCAGTACTTC. The chain employs TRBV29-1 and TRBJ2-5, with D tentatively TRBD1 (5 bases). There are 13 residues in the CDR3. Germline V lookup: CDR1 SQVTM, CDR2 ANQGSEA. Trimming cost V 5 bases and J 1 base, with 11 bases left between them.

The rearrangement links TRBV7-9 to TRBJ1-1; the match to TRBD1 covers 7 bases. After removal of 6 bases from V and 3 bases from J, the junction contained 7 bases not matched to a gene. This CDR3 region has 14 residues. Germline V gene data show CDR1 as SEHNR and CDR2 as FQNEAQ (reference sequence). The CDR3 region has the DNA TGTGCCAGCAGTCGAGGGGGCGTCGACACTGAAGCTTTCTTT. Protein product: CASSRGGVDTEAFF.

This clone showed up just a few times. The J gene is TRBJ1-6, the V gene TRBV28; 7 nucleotides line up with TRBD1. CDR1 is MDHEN, CDR2 SYDVKM, per germline. The CDR3 extends over 15 amino acids. J lost 7 bases, V lost 3 bases, and 6 bases had no gene match. CDR3 residues: CASSLWQGENSPLHF. As DNA, the CDR3 is TGTGCCAGCAGTTTGTGGCAGGGGGAAAATTCACCCCTCCACTTT.

The CDR3 DNA sequence: TGTGCCATCAGGGGGATGAGCACAGATACGCAGTATTTT. Protein sequence: CAIRGMSTDTQYF. This chain links TRBV10-3 with TRBJ2-3; D remains unclear. Germline V gene sequence: CDR1 ENHRY, CDR2 SYGVKD. The CDR3 has 13 residues. Deletions cut 6 bases from V and 0 bases from J, with 7 bases between.

CDR3 sequence reads: CASRRTGGLYEQYF. CDR3 coding DNA: TGTGCCAGCAGAAGGACAGGGGGACTCTACGAGCAGTACTTC. This chain links TRBV27 with TRBJ2-7; 10 positions agree with TRBD1. Germline V gives CDR1 MNHEY, CDR2 SMNVEV (reference sequence). The CDR3 sequence is 14 residues long. The junction had 5 bases not matched to a gene; V was cut back by 6 bases and J by 3 bases.

The chain links TRBV29-1 to TRBJ2-1; D might be TRBD1 (6 bases). Trimming removed 4 bases from V and 4 bases from J, with 11 bases in between. The CDR3 spans 13 residues. Per the germline V gene, CDR1 is SQVTM and CDR2 is ANQGSEA. In DNA form, the CDR3 reads TGCAGCGTTGTCGGACAGTTTTACAATGAGCAGTTCTTC. Its translation is CSVVGQFYNEQFF.

The chain's CDR3 is CASRSRRDLGQPQHF. Here the CDR3 DNA reads TGTGCCAGCAGGTCGCGCAGGGATCTGGGTCAGCCCCAGCATTTT. V gene TRBV28 combines with J gene TRBJ1-5; weak D call: TRBD1 (5 bases). This CDR3 spans 15 amino acids. CDR1 is MDHEN and CDR2 is SYDVKM in the germline V gene. V was clipped by 6 bases and J by 6 bases, with 18 bases between them.

The V gene is TRBV18, the J gene TRBJ2-5, with 8 bases matching TRBD1. The trim removed 5 bases at V and 4 bases at J, leaving 9 bases unmatched. The CDR3 contains 15 residues. The V gene's germline CDR1 is KGHSH and CDR2 LQKENI. CDR3 sequence: CASSTKDRVRETQYF. CDR3 bases: TGTGCCAGCTCAACTAAGGACAGGGTTCGAGAGACCCAGTACTTC.

The rearrangement links TRBV5-1 to TRBJ2-3; D possibly matches TRBD1 or TRBD2 (6 bases each). V was trimmed by 5 bases and J by 5 bases, leaving 18 bases between them. The CDR3 covers 15 residues. CDR1 and CDR2 (germline): SGHRS, YFSETQ. The CDR3 region has the DNA TGCGCCAGCAGTCTGTTGGGGGGCCTTAAAGATACGCAGTATTTT. Its translation is CASSLLGGLKDTQYF.

The gene calls are TRBV25-1 and TRBJ1-4; the D is unclear. CDR3 length: 17 amino acids. Germline lookup yields CDR1 MGHDK and CDR2 SYGVNS. The V end lost 1 base, the J end lost 0 bases, and 12 bases lay between the germline ends. The CDR3: CASSESSPRTTNEKLFF. The CDR3 DNA reads TGTGCCAGCAGTGAATCGTCCCCTCGAACAACTAATGAAAAACTGTTTTTT.

V is TRBV18 and J is TRBJ1-5, with 8 positions matching TRBD1. The CDR3 loop spans 17 amino acids. Trimming at V came to 2 bases and at J to 6 bases, leaving 12 bases not matched to a gene. In germline, CDR1 is KGHSH, CDR2 LQKENI. The CDR3 loop is CASSPTGQGPLAQPQHF. Here the CDR3 DNA reads TGTGCCAGCTCACCAACTGGACAGGGACCTCTCGCTCAGCCCCAGCATTTT.

The chain links TRBV4-3 to TRBJ1-1; no clear D. The V gene's germline CDR1 is LGHNA and CDR2 YSLEER. Trimming removed 4 bases at V and 1 base at J, with 13 bases between. The CDR3 contains 15 residues. The CDR3 protein is CASSLQTGRNTEAFF. Written as DNA, the CDR3 is TGCGCCAGCAGCCTACAGACTGGAAGGAACACTGAAGCTTTCTTT.

This sequence joins TRBV6-5 and TRBJ2-7, with D hard to call. Germline V gene lookup returns CDR1 MNHEY and CDR2 SVGAGI. The CDR3 is 15 amino acids. V gave up 6 bases and J gave up 3 bases, with 18 bases separating them. CDR3 in amino acids: CASRGSTQGGYEQYF. Here the CDR3 DNA reads TGTGCCAGCAGGGGCAGTACCCAAGGTGGCTACGAGCAGTACTTC.

The rearrangement links TRBV30 to TRBJ1-1, with a tentative D call TRBD1 (6 bases). The CDR3 loop spans 13 amino acids. Deletions cut 3 bases from V and 3 bases from J, with 11 bases between. In germline, CDR1 is GTSNPN, CDR2 SVGIG (reference sequence). The CDR3 spells CAWRGAGYTEAFF. The CDR3 nucleotides read TGTGCCTGGAGGGGGGCGGGTTACACTGAAGCTTTCTTT. The variable domain in full, with the rest retrieved from reference TRBV30 and TRBJ1-1, is SQTIHQWPATLVQPVGSPLSLECTVEGTSNPNLYWYRQAAGRGLQLLFYSVGIGQISSEVPQNLSASRPQDRQFILSSKKLLLSDSGFYLCAWRGAGYTEAFFGQGTRLTVV.

V usage is TRBV7-7 and J usage is TRBJ2-3; D possibly corresponds to TRBD2 (5 bases). CDR3 length: 15 amino acids. Germline-derived CDR1 and CDR2 are SSHAT and FNYEAQ (reference sequence). The V end was cut by 1 base, the J end by 1 base, with 9 bases between. CDR3 amino acids: CASSLGGFGTDTQYF. The CDR3 DNA is TGTGCCAGCAGCTTAGGAGGGTTCGGCACAGATACGCAGTATTTT.

The rearrangement links TRBV5-1 to TRBJ2-3; no reliable D call. Trimming removed 7 bases from V and 0 bases from J, with 12 bases in between. Germline-derived CDR1 and CDR2 are SGHRS and YFSETQ. This CDR3 has 14 residues. The CDR3, as DNA: TGCGCCAGCGGAATCCAGGCGAGCACAGATACGCAGTATTTT. The encoded protein is CASGIQASTDTQYF.

The chain uses TRBV7-6 and TRBJ1-3, with D possibly TRBD1 on 6 matching bases. The CDR3 has 16 amino acids. Germline V lookup: CDR1 SGHVS, CDR2 FNYEAQ. Trimming shortened V by 10 bases and J by 1 base, and 20 bases separated the two germline ends. CDR3 in DNA: TGTGCCACAAGGGGGGAGAGAGAAGAGTCTGGAAACACCATATATTTT. Translation gives CATRGEREESGNTIYF.

The rearrangement links TRBV11-3 to TRBJ2-5; 7 nucleotides line up with TRBD1. The J segment lost 4 bases and the V segment lost 5 bases, leaving 10 bases of the junction unmatched. CDR1 and CDR2 (germline): SGHNT, YENEEA. The length of the CDR3 is 15 residues. CDR3 loop: CASSPGDRPRETQYF. The CDR3 region has the DNA TGTGCCAGCAGCCCAGGGGACAGACCAAGAGAGACCCAGTACTTC.